The 28 T cell receptor beta chains below come from one sample, sequenced in a study of shared clonotypes between healthy human individuals. Terminally differentiated effector memory CD45RA+ cells were excluded by CCR7 positive selection of CD45RO-negative cells. Clones were read by immunoSEQ multiplex PCR, and TCRdb kept only the in-frame ones, dropping some. The table includes 800,000 to 950,000 clones, 90% to 97% detected once. The source material was naive CD8+ T cells sorted from blood. These receptors were taken from a man between 25 and 39 years old in good health.

The rearrangement joins TRBV4-2 to TRBJ2-7; a possible D gene is TRBD2 (7 bases). The CDR3 has 14 residues. Germline CDR1 LGHNA, CDR2 YNFKEQ. V was trimmed by 1 base and J by 3 bases, leaving 10 bases between them. The CDR3: CASSQGGGGYEQYF. The DNA of the CDR3 is TGTGCCAGCAGCCAAGGGGGGGGCGGCTACGAGCAGTACTTC.

J is TRBJ1-5 and V is TRBV7-9; 9 nucleotides align to TRBD1. V gave up 5 bases and J gave up 1 base; unmatched junction bases: 6. Germline values: CDR1 SEHNR, CDR2 FQNEAQ (reference sequence). The CDR3 length is 16 residues. The CDR3 nucleotides are TGTGCCAGCAGCCACTCAACAGGGGGCAGCAATCAGCCCCAGCATTTT. It is translated as CASSHSTGGSNQPQHF.

The V gene is TRBV4-3, the J gene TRBJ2-1, with 11 bases that match TRBD2. V was clipped by 3 bases and J by 0 bases; unmatched bases: 13. The length of the CDR3 is 20 residues. Germline V gene data show CDR1 as LGHNA and CDR2 as YSLEER. CDR3 nucleotide sequence: TGCGCCAGCAGCCAGGATAACGGGGGACTAGCGGCGAGCTCCTACAATGAGCAGTTCTTC. Amino acid sequence: CASSQDNGGLAASSYNEQFF.

V is TRBV25-1 and J is TRBJ2-1; TRBD2 aligns across 14 bases. The CDR3 has 15 residues. Germline V gene sequence: CDR1 MGHDK, CDR2 SYGVNS. V shed 7 bases, J shed 7 bases, and the junction held 6 bases outside the gene matches. CDR3 DNA: TGTGCCAGCATGGGACTAGCGGGAGCTTTGAATGAGCAGTTCTTC. Protein sequence: CASMGLAGALNEQFF.

The chain joins TRBV29-1 to TRBJ2-7, with 8 positions matching TRBD2. The germline V gene encodes CDR1 SQVTM and CDR2 ANQGSEA. V trimming: 2 bases; J trimming: 3 bases; junction bases outside the gene matches: 3. CDR3 length equals 13 residues. CDR3: CSVELAGFYEQYF. CDR3 bases: TGCAGCGTTGAATTAGCGGGATTCTACGAGCAGTACTTC.

This clone was recorded once. The J gene is TRBJ2-3, the V gene TRBV12-5; D gene ambiguous. There are 15 residues in the CDR3. The germline V gene encodes CDR1 LGHNT and CDR2 FRNRAP. V was pared by 3 bases and J by 6 bases, with 16 bases between. CDR3 DNA: TGTGCTAGTGGTTTACCCGGAGATCAGCCCGATACGCAGTATTTT. It is translated as CASGLPGDQPDTQYF.

This chain joins TRBV29-1 and TRBJ1-2; D is undetermined. The germline CDR1 and CDR2 sequences are SQVTM and ANQGSEA. This CDR3 is built from 11 residues. V dropped 3 bases and J dropped 7 bases, with 9 bases sitting between them. The CDR3: CSVEMRRGYTF. CDR3 bases: TGCAGCGTTGAGATGCGGCGTGGCTACACCTTC.

The V call is TRBV7-6, the J call TRBJ2-4, with TRBD2 as a possible D gene (5 bases). Germline values: CDR1 SGHVS, CDR2 FNYEAQ. The CDR3 is made up of 17 amino acids. Trimming removed 5 bases from V and 2 bases from J, with 19 bases in between. The CDR3 coding sequence is TGTGCCAGCAGCCCCCGGACGGGATATACATCCAAAAACATTCAGTACTTC. It encodes CASSPRTGYTSKNIQYF.

Concerning this clone: The sample contains more than one DNA sequence encoding this CDR3. The chain employs TRBV27 and TRBJ2-7; tentatively, D is TRBD1 or TRBD2 (5 bases each). The CDR3 has 15 amino acids. The germline V gene has CDR1 MNHEY and CDR2 SMNVEV (reference sequence). The V and J ends lost 0 bases and 2 bases respectively, with 11 bases between them. As DNA, the CDR3 is TGTGCCAGCAGTTTATCGGGTTTGGGGGCCTACGAGCAGTACTTC. It is translated as CASSLSGLGAYEQYF.

This rearrangement joins TRBV14 to TRBJ1-1; the D is unclear. Trimming cost V 8 bases and J 1 base, with 8 bases left between them. Germline loops: CDR1 SGHDN, CDR2 FVKESK. This CDR3 has 12 amino acids. The CDR3 region is CASGRKNTEAFF. The CDR3 nucleotides are TGTGCCAGCGGACGGAAGAACACTGAAGCTTTCTTT.

The chain employs TRBV11-2 and TRBJ1-2; perhaps TRBD1 as D (5 bases). Trimming removed 1 base from V and 4 bases from J, with 10 bases in between. The CDR3 loop spans 14 amino acids. The germline CDR1 and CDR2 sequences are SGHAT and FQNNGV. CDR3 in DNA: TGTGCCAGCAGCTTAGTGTCAGGGACCTATGGCTACACCTTC. Protein sequence: CASSLVSGTYGYTF.

The chain recombines TRBV5-1 with TRBJ2-7, with D maybe TRBD2 (6 bases). V dropped 2 bases and J dropped 4 bases, with 13 bases sitting between them. The germline CDR1 and CDR2 sequences are SGHRS and YFSETQ. CDR3 size: 14 residues. CDR3 amino acids: CASSFTGRDYEQYF. The CDR3 DNA is TGCGCCAGCAGCTTTACCGGGAGAGATTACGAGCAGTACTTC. Full variable domain (missing parts from reference TRBV5-1 and TRBJ2-7): KAGVTQTPRYLIKTRGQQVTLSCSPISGHRSVSWYQQTPGQGLQFLFEYFSETQRNKGNFPGRFSGRQFSNSRSEMNVSTLELGDSALYLCASSFTGRDYEQYFGPGTRLTVT.

This chain links TRBV19 with TRBJ2-3; 9 nucleotides agree with TRBD2. J lost 0 bases, V lost 8 bases, and 3 bases had no gene match. The germline V gene has CDR1 LNHDA and CDR2 SQIVND (reference sequence). The CDR3 is made up of 14 amino acids. As DNA, the CDR3 is TGTGCCAGTGCGGGACTAGCAAGCACAGATACGCAGTATTTT. Protein sequence: CASAGLASTDTQYF.

This clone has just one count. V is TRBV19 and J is TRBJ2-1; tentative D call: TRBD2 (6 bases). Germline CDR1 is LNHDA and CDR2 is SQIVND (reference sequence). V was shortened by 7 bases and J by 0 bases, with 19 bases between the two germline ends. The CDR3 is 17 residues long. This CDR3 is CASTLSRGLNSYNEQFF. The CDR3 coding sequence is TGTGCCAGTACCCTAAGTCGGGGACTTAACTCCTACAATGAGCAGTTCTTC.

In this sample, this clone turned up once. This chain connects TRBV7-9 to TRBJ2-1; 9 bases are shared with TRBD2. V lost 5 bases and J lost 10; bases outside the gene matches: 12. This CDR3 comprises 15 residues. The germline gives CDR1 SEHNR, CDR2 FQNEAQ (reference sequence). CDR3 amino acids: CASSIRTSVLGEQFF. CDR3 DNA sequence: TGTGCCAGCAGCATTCGGACTAGCGTGTTGGGGGAGCAGTTCTTC.

In its sample, this clone was seen once. This chain connects TRBV27 to TRBJ1-1; no clear D gene. The germline gives CDR1 MNHEY, CDR2 SMNVEV (reference sequence). V lost 2 bases and J lost 6, with 7 bases in between. This CDR3 region has 12 residues. CDR3 bases: TGTGCCAGCAGTTTAGGTCAGGCTGAAGCTTTCTTT. It specifies CASSLGQAEAFF.

In the case of this clone: At one end, the junction sequence differs from germline, possibly due to a read error. This chain connects TRBV29-1 to TRBJ2-1; tentatively, D is TRBD1 (6 bases). Germline-derived CDR1 and CDR2 are SQVTM and ANQGSEA. The CDR3 totals 15 residues. The CDR3 sequence: CSVESLDTGYSEQFF. CDR3 nucleotides: TGCAGCGTTGAATCCCTAGACACAGGGTACAGTGAGCAGTTCTTC.

The chain joins TRBV5-1 to TRBJ2-1; 11 bases line up with TRBD1. CDR1 and CDR2 (germline): SGHRS, YFSETQ. V shed 4 bases, J shed 5 bases, and the junction held 5 bases outside the gene matches. The CDR3 totals 15 residues. The CDR3 here is CASSHGQGAHNEQFF. For the CDR3, the DNA is TGCGCCAGCAGCCACGGACAGGGGGCGCACAATGAGCAGTTCTTC.

V gene TRBV28 combines with J gene TRBJ2-7; D may correspond to TRBD1 or TRBD2 (5 bases each). The V gene lost 4 bases and the J gene lost 3 bases, with 10 bases spanning the gap. Germline V gene sequence: CDR1 MDHEN, CDR2 SYDVKM. The CDR3 runs to 13 residues. The CDR3 nucleotides are TGTGCCAGCAGTTGGGGGACGGGCTACGAGCAGTACTTC. Protein sequence: CASSWGTGYEQYF.

Here the CDR3 reads CASSSPNLFVADSYNEQFF. The CDR3 DNA reads as TGTGCCAGCAGCTCCCCAAACCTGTTCGTTGCGGACTCCTACAATGAGCAGTTCTTC. V and J are TRBV7-9 and TRBJ2-1; the D is unclear. Between the trimmed V and J ends, which lost 4 bases and 0 bases, there was a span of 22 bases. CDR3 size: 19 residues. Germline CDR1 and CDR2: SEHNR and FQNEAQ (reference sequence).

The V call is TRBV27, the J call TRBJ2-2; D call uncertain. The ends were cut back, 4 bases at V and 3 bases at J, with 6 bases in the middle. The CDR3 runs to 13 residues. Germline values: CDR1 MNHEY, CDR2 SMNVEV (reference sequence). CDR3 bases: TGTGCCAGCAGTTCCCTGGACACCGGGGAGCTGTTTTTT. This translates into CASSSLDTGELFF.

This chain links TRBV6-1 with TRBJ1-1, with D possibly matching TRBD1 (5 bases). The CDR3 extends over 12 amino acids. Between the trimmed V and J ends, which lost 6 bases and 2 bases, there was a span of 7 bases. Germline CDR1 MNHNS, CDR2 SASEGT. CDR3 nucleotide sequence: TGTGCCAGCAGGGGGGGAAACACTGAAGCTTTCTTT. This translates into CASRGGNTEAFF.

V and J are TRBV7-6 and TRBJ1-5; a possible D gene is TRBD1 (5 bases). Germline V lookup: CDR1 SGHVS, CDR2 FNYEAQ. This CDR3 is 15 amino acids long. V gave up 2 bases and J gave up 9 bases, with 17 bases separating them. The CDR3 reads CASSLMVDSLGPQHF. In nucleotides, the CDR3 is TGTGCCAGCAGCTTAATGGTCGACAGCCTGGGGCCCCAGCATTTT.

This clone showed up just once. The V call is TRBV6-1, the J call TRBJ1-5, with D perhaps matching TRBD1 (5 bases). The V gene lost 2 bases and the J gene lost 0 bases, with 11 bases spanning the gap. CDR1 and CDR2 (germline): MNHNS, SASEGT. This CDR3 contains 16 residues. The CDR3 DNA reads as TGTGCCAGCAGTGAAAGGACACCCTATAGCAATCAGCCCCAGCATTTT. Translated: CASSERTPYSNQPQHF.

V gene TRBV19 combines with J gene TRBJ1-1; 7 bases are a match to TRBD1. The CDR3 sequence is 15 residues long. The ends lost 5 bases at V and 6 bases at J; junction bases unmatched: 12. From germline, CDR1 is LNHDA and CDR2 SQIVND (reference sequence). This CDR3 reads CASSFSTGTVAEAFF. CDR3 coding DNA: TGTGCCAGTAGTTTCTCGACAGGGACTGTCGCTGAAGCTTTCTTT.

V gene TRBV7-9 combines with J gene TRBJ2-1; possible D gene TRBD2, 6 bases. V gave up 10 bases and J gave up 1 base, with 14 bases separating them. The CDR3 is 14 residues long. Per germline, CDR1 SEHNR and CDR2 FQNEAQ (reference sequence). The CDR3 coding sequence is TGTGCCACCCATGGGGCGGGGTCCTACAATGAGCAGTTCTTC. The encoded protein is CATHGAGSYNEQFF.

V is TRBV9 and J is TRBJ2-1, with 7 bases fitting TRBD1. Trimming at V came to 0 bases and at J to 0 bases, leaving 3 bases not matched to a gene. Looked up from germline, CDR1 is SGDLS and CDR2 is YYNGEE. This CDR3 spans 16 amino acids. The CDR3 sequence: CASSVARDSSYNEQFF. Written as DNA, the CDR3 is TGTGCCAGCAGCGTAGCTAGGGACAGCTCCTACAATGAGCAGTTCTTC.

V and J are TRBV5-4 and TRBJ2-7, with D tentatively TRBD2 (6 bases). In germline, CDR1 is SGHNT, CDR2 YYREEE (reference sequence). CDR3 size: 12 residues. The ends were cut back, 2 bases at V and 5 bases at J, with 8 bases in the middle. CDR3 amino acids: CASSLAGHEQYF. CDR3 coding DNA: TGTGCCAGCAGCTTAGCGGGCCACGAGCAGTACTTC. Supplemented by reference TRBV5-4 and TRBJ2-7, the full variable domain reads ETGVTQSPTHLIKTRGQQVTLRCSSQSGHNTVSWYQQALGQGPQFIFQYYREEENGRGNFPPRFSGLQFPNYSSELNVNALELDDSALYLCASSLAGHEQYFGPGTRLTVT.